This record looks at one T cell receptor beta chain sequence and its context. The sample originates from a study of OX40 agonist ivuxolimab in advanced cancers. At the level of the study: Patients undergoing dose escalation presented with hepatocellular carcinoma, melanoma, renal cell or head and neck cancer.

Some clones are missing from TCRdb's copy, which holds only in-frame ones; the method was immunoSEQ multiplex PCR. Of about 100,000 clones listed, approximately 89% are singletons. CDR3 length equals 13 residues. V lost 11 bases, J lost 7 bases, and 18 bases lay in between. In germline, CDR1 is SNHLY, CDR2 FYNNEI. The sample consisted of CD4+ or CD8+ T cells sorted from blood, taken in a trial of the OX40 agonist ivuxolimab. This receptor was taken from an adult with an advanced solid tumor such as melanoma, head and neck, liver or kidney cancer. This sequence joins TRBV2 and TRBJ1-5; unclear D gene. CDR3 region: CASTMGPLQPQHF. The CDR3 DNA reads TGTGCCTCAACAATGGGTCCACTCCAGCCCCAGCATTTT. Complete variable domain (other parts from reference TRBV2 and TRBJ1-5): EPEVTQTPSHQVTQMGQEVILRCVPISNHLYFYWYRQILGQKVEFLVSFYNNEISEKSEIFDDQFSVERPDGSNFTLKIRSTKLEDSAMYFCASTMGPLQPQHFGDGTRLSIL.